The clone carrying this TCR beta chain was recorded a few times. Repertoires were generated with immunoSEQ multiplex PCR, while TCRdb's copy carries only in-frame clones and drops some. The sample shows around 30,000 clones, approximately 85% of them seen only once. The sample originates from a study of blood T cell repertoires in COVID-19. The germline V gene has CDR1 MNHEY and CDR2 SVGEGT. The CDR3 totals 16 residues. Trimming removed 4 bases at V and 0 bases at J, with 13 bases between. Sequencing input: peripheral blood. The sequence was obtained from a human donor in a cohort sampled during active COVID-19. J is TRBJ2-1 and V is TRBV6-2 or TRBV6-3, with unresolved D. DNA for the CDR3: TGTGCCAGCAGTTCTACCCTCTATGCCTCCTACAATGAGCAGTTCTTC. Protein: CASSSTLYASYNEQFF.